One sample yielded the 16 T cell receptor beta chains listed below, sequenced in a study of T cells after yellow fever vaccination. TCRdb independently ran MiXCR on the 5' RACE reads; one entry per CDR3 protein. The repertoire has some 670,000 distinct CDR3 sequences, approximately 13% of them found once; the top ten carry about 15%. The sample here was PBMCs, taken on the day of the yellow fever booster vaccination. Receptor source: a young man who received the YFV17D yellow fever vaccine.

The genes are TRBV28 and TRBJ2-3, with 9 nucleotides matching TRBD2. The germline V gene has CDR1 MDHEN and CDR2 SYDVKM. V trimming: 3 bases; J trimming: 0 bases; junction bases outside the gene matches: 10. This CDR3 comprises 18 residues. The CDR3 coding sequence is TGTGCCAGCAGTTTCTCTTTGCGGGAGGGCCTAAGCACAGATACGCAGTATTTT. Translation: CASSFSLREGLSTDTQYF.

The rearrangement uses TRBV20-1 and TRBJ2-5; no clear D gene. The CDR3 sequence is 14 residues long. From germline, CDR1 is DFQATT and CDR2 SNEGSKA (reference sequence). Trimming took 2 bases from V and 0 from J, leaving 10 bases between them. The CDR3 DNA follows: TGCAGTGCTAGAAGCCCGCTCCACCAAGAGACCCAGTACTTC. It is translated as CSARSPLHQETQYF.

This clonotype turned up a few times. This chain uses TRBV5-1 with TRBJ2-2; possible D gene TRBD2, 7 bases. Germline loops: CDR1 SGHRS, CDR2 YFSETQ. V lost 3 bases to trimming and J lost 5 bases, with 17 bases between them. This CDR3 is 16 amino acids long. The CDR3 here is CASSWASGGGTGELFF. CDR3 sequence (DNA): TGCGCCAGCAGCTGGGCTAGCGGAGGGGGAACCGGGGAGCTGTTTTTT.

The chain carries TRBV13 and TRBJ2-7, with 10 bases that match TRBD1. The ends lost 4 bases at V and 5 bases at J; junction bases unmatched: 8. The germline V gene encodes CDR1 PRHDT and CDR2 FYEKMQ (reference sequence). The CDR3 extends over 15 amino acids. The CDR3 sequence: CASSSTRQGADEQYF. CDR3 bases: TGTGCCAGCAGCTCCACTCGACAGGGGGCGGACGAGCAGTACTTC.

This clonotype appeared a few times. The chain uses TRBV2 and TRBJ2-2, with D unclear. Germline V gene sequence: CDR1 SNHLY, CDR2 FYNNEI. The CDR3 length is 11 residues. The germline V and J ends were trimmed by 4 bases and 7 bases, with 4 bases remaining between them. The CDR3 region has the DNA TGTGCCAGCAGTGTGAGCGGGGAGCTGTTTTTT. It encodes CASSVSGELFF.

The J gene is TRBJ2-1, the V gene TRBV14; 10 bases line up with TRBD2. V gave up 4 bases and J gave up 7 bases; unmatched junction bases: 4. The V gene's germline CDR1 is SGHDN and CDR2 FVKESK. The CDR3 is 14 amino acids. CDR3 sequence reads: CASSPLAGLNEQFF. Written as DNA, the CDR3 is TGTGCCAGCAGCCCACTAGCGGGACTAAATGAGCAGTTCTTC.

This clonotype was seen a handful of times. This rearrangement joins TRBV6-5 to TRBJ2-7; D gene ambiguous. The V end lost 0 bases, the J end lost 3 bases, and 6 bases lay between the germline ends. The CDR3 totals 13 residues. Germline V lookup: CDR1 MNHEY, CDR2 SVGAGI. CDR3 sequence reads: CASSYSQYYEQYF. DNA for the CDR3: TGTGCCAGCAGTTACTCTCAGTACTACGAGCAGTACTTC.

This clonotype appeared a few times. The V gene is TRBV21-1, the J gene TRBJ2-2; the D call in the table, TRBD2, was not verified against the DNA. TRBV21-1 is a known pseudogene. CDR3 length: 16 amino acids. CDR3 bases: TGTGCCAGCAGCAAAGTCGGCGGAGAGGCCACCGGGGAGCTGTTTTTT. Encoded protein: CASSKVGGEATGELFF.

This clonotype was seen a few times. The chain combines TRBV5-1 with TRBJ1-1, with TRBD1 matching over 7 bases. V lost 4 bases, J lost 12 bases, and 12 bases stayed unmatched. The CDR3 loop spans 13 amino acids. Germline loops: CDR1 SGHRS, CDR2 YFSETQ. The CDR3, as DNA: TGCGCCAGCAGCCCGACGACAGGGTTTGTGACTTTCTTT. Translated, it gives CASSPTTGFVTFF.

A few counts support this clonotype. V is TRBV27 and J is TRBJ1-1; D remains unclear. V lost 5 bases and J 0 bases, leaving 13 bases between the germline ends. CDR3 length: 15 amino acids. Germline V CDR1 and CDR2: MNHEY, SMNVEV (reference sequence). In DNA, the CDR3 is TGTGCCAGCAGTCCCATTACAGAACTGAACACTGAAGCTTTCTTT. Translating it yields CASSPITELNTEAFF.

This clonotype came up a few times. The V and J genes are TRBV7-2 and TRBJ1-4, with TRBD1 as a possible D gene (6 bases). V lost 5 bases, J lost 8 bases, and 12 bases lay in between. Germline values: CDR1 SGHTA, CDR2 FQGNSA. The CDR3 contains 13 residues. DNA for the CDR3: TGTGCCAGCAGCGTTACAGGGTGGGAAAAACTGTTTTTT. It yields the protein CASSVTGWEKLFF.

This clonotype was recorded a few times. The rearrangement joins TRBV25-1 to TRBJ2-1, with D possibly being TRBD1 or TRBD2 (5 bases each). CDR3 size: 13 residues. V was cut by 10 bases and J by 2 bases, with 12 bases left in between. CDR1 is MGHDK and CDR2 is SYGVNS in the germline V gene. The CDR3 loop is CATGQTPYNEQFF. The CDR3 DNA is TGTGCCACGGGGCAGACACCCTACAATGAGCAGTTCTTC.

The table lists this clonotype with a few counts. V usage is TRBV27 and J usage is TRBJ1-5, with D uncertain. The CDR3 is 14 residues long. V lost 5 bases, J lost 3 bases, and 11 bases lay in between. The germline V gene encodes CDR1 MNHEY and CDR2 SMNVEV (reference sequence). The CDR3 spells CASSRSRTNQPQHF. In DNA form, the CDR3 reads TGTGCCAGCAGTAGGAGTCGAACCAATCAGCCCCAGCATTTT.

This sequence joins TRBV23-1 and TRBJ2-1; TRBD2 matches 13 bases. TRBV23-1 qualifies as an ORF whose function is uncertain. This CDR3 has 16 amino acids. J was trimmed by 4 bases and V by 7 bases; bases with no gene match: 7. CDR3 protein: CASKETSGRLYNEQFF. CDR3 in DNA: TGCGCCAGCAAAGAGACTAGCGGGAGGTTATACAATGAGCAGTTCTTC.

The chain uses TRBV6-5 and TRBJ2-7; D unclear. With 6 bases removed from V and 9 bases from J, the gap between germline ends came to 12 bases. Per germline, CDR1 MNHEY and CDR2 SVGAGI. CDR3 size: 11 residues. The CDR3 DNA is TGTGCCAGCAGCCCCGGGTGGGGGCAGTACTTC. It is translated as CASSPGWGQYF.

The chain uses TRBV29-1 and TRBJ2-7; 9 bases fit TRBD1. The CDR3 is 13 residues long. Losses at the gene ends were 7 bases for V and 3 bases for J; bases not matched to a gene: 7. Germline values: CDR1 SQVTM, CDR2 ANQGSEA. CDR3 in DNA: TGCAGCGCTGGTGGGACAGGGTACTACGAGCAGTACTTC. Translation: CSAGGTGYYEQYF.